The sequence of this T cell receptor beta chain was determined in a study of cytotoxic CD8 clonotypes in ibrutinib-treated CLL. Study-level findings and limits: Clonality was elevated at ibrutinib response and had returned toward baseline at progression.

Around 2.2 micrograms of genomic DNA came from cryopreserved PBMCs for TCR beta libraries. As to this clone: The antigen is unknown.

Sequenced by immunoSEQ multiplex PCR; TCRdb stores in-frame clones only, minus some. The sample shows 90,000 to 150,000 clones, approximately 58% of them seen only once. The CDR3 spans 13 residues. Germline-derived CDR1 and CDR2 are MNHNY and SVGAGI (reference sequence). Trimming removed 8 bases from V and 5 bases from J; junction bases left unmatched: 6. This clonotype was obtained from a human donor with chronic lymphocytic leukemia. This sample comprised PBMCs, obtained after 24 months of ibrutinib treatment. The chain employs TRBV6-6 and TRBJ2-7; 10 bases map to TRBD2. The CDR3 here is CASQRGGVHEQYF. CDR3 coding DNA: TGTGCCAGCCAGCGGGGGGGCGTACACGAGCAGTACTTC.